This entry features one T cell receptor beta chain sequence. Its antigen is as yet unknown. The data derive from a study of cytomegalovirus exposure and HLA in healthy donors. The wider study: There were 117 million unique TCR beta sequences, drawn from about 200 million T cells, in an earlier analysis.

CDR3 length equals 12 residues. The ends were cut back, 7 bases at V and 7 bases at J, with 12 bases in the middle. Looked up from germline, CDR1 is MNHEY and CDR2 is SVGAGI. Findings of the study overall: Accurate prediction of HLA-A and HLA-B alleles (for most subjects) was reportedly achieved from TCR beta sequences.

The PCR had 60 Vbeta and 13 Jbeta primers. Original data processing: About 10 million of tens of millions of unique TCR beta chains were shared, per a later count. Sequencing used immunoSEQ multiplex PCR; TCRdb keeps in-frame clones, though not all of them. The V and J calls and the clone size are those of that table, but D and trimming were determined from the DNA. The data contain around 54,000 clones, more than 70% of them seen just once; the ten biggest clones take up approximately 2.8%. This clonotype was obtained from a woman aged 18-29 years in good health and CMV-seronegative. The J gene is TRBJ2-3, the V gene TRBV6-5; TRBD2 is a possible D gene (6 bases). Sequencing input: PBMCs. The chain's CDR3 is CASTGVRNTQYF. The DNA of the CDR3 is TGTGCCAGCACGGGGGTTAGGAATACGCAGTATTTT.